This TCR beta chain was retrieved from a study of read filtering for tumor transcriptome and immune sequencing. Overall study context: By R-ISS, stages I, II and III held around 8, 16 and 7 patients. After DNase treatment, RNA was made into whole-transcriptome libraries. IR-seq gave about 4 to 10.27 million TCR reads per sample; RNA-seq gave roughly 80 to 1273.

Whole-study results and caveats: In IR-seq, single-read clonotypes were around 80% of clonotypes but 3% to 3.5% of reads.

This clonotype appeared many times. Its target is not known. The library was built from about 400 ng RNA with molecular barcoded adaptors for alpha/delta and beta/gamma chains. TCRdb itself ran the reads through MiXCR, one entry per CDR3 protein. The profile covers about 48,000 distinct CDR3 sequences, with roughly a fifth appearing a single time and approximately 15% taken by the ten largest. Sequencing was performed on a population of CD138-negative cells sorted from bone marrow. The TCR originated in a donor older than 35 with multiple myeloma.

CDR3 loop: CASKLRATDTQYF. The CDR3, as DNA: TGTGCCAGCAAGCTTAGGGCCACAGATACGCAGTATTTT. V and J are TRBV11-2 and TRBJ2-3; D is unclear. This CDR3 spans 13 amino acids. Germline CDR1 reads SGHAT; CDR2 reads FQNNGV. V was trimmed by 7 bases and J by 2 bases, leaving 10 bases between them.